This record covers a single T cell receptor beta chain. Spiked synthetic TCR analogs estimated absolute template abundance per PCR. Profiled with immunoSEQ multiplex PCR; TCRdb holds only in-frame clones, not every one. The repertoire holds some 42,000 clones, about four fifths seen once, with 2.5% to 3% in the top ten. These data belong to a study of PD-L1 blockade in urothelial cancer. Turning to the study itself: Before enrollment, 0 to 3 chemotherapy regimens had been given to patients.

Germline V lookup: CDR1 SGHRS, CDR2 YFSETQ. Trimming took off 4 bases at V and 5 bases at J, with 25 bases between the two ends. The CDR3 runs to 17 residues. The V gene is TRBV5-1, the J gene TRBJ2-7, with D possibly being TRBD1 (5 bases). Sequenced material: PBMCs, taken around atezolizumab (anti-PD-L1) treatment. This TCR was sampled from a man between 65 and 80 years old with urothelial cancer. DNA for the CDR3: TGCGCCAGCAGCCTGGTGGGGCCGTCGGCGAACTTAGACGAGCAGTACTTC. This gives the protein CASSLVGPSANLDEQYF.